This T cell receptor (beta chain) was retrieved from a study of T cell responses to AZD1222 COVID-19 vaccine. The CDR3 totals 16 residues. Per the germline V gene, CDR1 is LNHNV and CDR2 is YYDKDF (reference sequence). V lost 8 bases and J lost 5, with 25 bases in between. The table came from immunoSEQ multiplex PCR; TCRdb's copy has only in-frame clones and leaves some out. Among some 140,000 clones, approximately 90% were seen once, and the ten largest hold around 1.6%. Sequencing was performed on peripheral blood, taken on day 0 of AZD1222 vaccination. V and J are TRBV15 and TRBJ2-7; D may be TRBD1 or TRBD2 (5 bases each). This clonotype was sampled from an adult in good health. CDR3 DNA sequence: TGTGCCACCGCAATCTCCGGGACGGGGAATTCTCACGAGCAGTACTTC. Amino acids: CATAISGTGNSHEQYF. The full variable domain, completed using reference TRBV15 and TRBJ2-7, is DAMVIQNPRYQVTQFGKPVTLSCSQTLNHNVMYWYQQKSSQAPKLLFHYYDKDFNNEADTPDNFQSRRPNTSFCFLDIRSPGLGDTAMYLCATAISGTGNSHEQYFGPGTRLTVT.